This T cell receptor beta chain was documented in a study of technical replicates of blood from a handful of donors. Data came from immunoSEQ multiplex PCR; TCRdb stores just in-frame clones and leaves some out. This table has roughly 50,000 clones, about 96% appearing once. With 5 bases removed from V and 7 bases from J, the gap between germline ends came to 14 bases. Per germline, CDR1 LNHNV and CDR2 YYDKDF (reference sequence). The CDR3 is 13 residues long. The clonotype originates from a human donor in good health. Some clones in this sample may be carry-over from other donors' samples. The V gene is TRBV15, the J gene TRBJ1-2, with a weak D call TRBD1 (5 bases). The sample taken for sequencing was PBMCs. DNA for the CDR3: TGTGCCACCAGCCTTGACAGCTTAGGTGGCTACACCTTC. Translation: CATSLDSLGGYTF.